A single sample is the source of the 30 T cell receptor beta chains below, sequenced in a study of early T cells in non-severe SARS-CoV-2 infection. MiXCR, applied by TCRdb to the 5' RACE reads, yields one record per CDR3 protein. The table lists about 61,000 distinct CDR3 sequences, around 13% of them singletons. The material was whole blood, obtained at baseline. The receptors come from an adult who was a healthcare worker with PCR-confirmed SARS-CoV-2 infection or an uninfected control (not recorded which). The donor label of this sample is uncertain.

V usage is TRBV10-2 and J usage is TRBJ2-5; D may be TRBD2 (5 bases). Per germline, CDR1 WSHSY and CDR2 SAAADI. The V end was cut by 5 bases, the J end by 5 bases, with 12 bases between. CDR3 length: 13 amino acids. As DNA, the CDR3 is TGCGCCAGCAGTCTGGACTCTGACGAGACCCAGTACTTC. This gives the protein CASSLDSDETQYF.

There are many counts of this clonotype. This chain connects TRBV10-2 to TRBJ2-2, with 7 bases that match TRBD1. This CDR3 comprises 16 residues. Germline trimming cut 6 bases from V and 0 bases from J; bases unmatched to any gene: 7. Germline V gene lookup returns CDR1 WSHSY and CDR2 SAAADI. For the CDR3, the DNA is TGCGCCAGCAGAGAAACAGGGGCCGCGAACACCGGGGAGCTGTTTTTT. This codes for CASRETGAANTGELFF.

The CDR3 loop reads CSASITNNQPQHF. The CDR3 DNA is TGCAGTGCTAGCATAACGAACAATCAGCCCCAGCATTTT. This sequence joins TRBV20-1 and TRBJ1-5; D is unclear. The V gene lost 3 bases and the J gene lost 3 bases, with 9 bases spanning the gap. This CDR3 has 13 residues. Germline assignment: CDR1 DFQATT and CDR2 SNEGSKA (reference sequence).

The table lists this clonotype with a few counts. The chain has TRBV13 and TRBJ2-1, with D tentatively TRBD1 or TRBD2 (5 bases each). Trimming removed 5 bases at V and 4 bases at J, with 21 bases between. Germline assignment: CDR1 PRHDT and CDR2 FYEKMQ (reference sequence). There are 17 residues in the CDR3. Here the CDR3 reads CASSKTSWAGSYNEQFF. DNA of the CDR3: TGTGCCAGCAGCAAGACCTCGTGGGCAGGGAGTTACAATGAGCAGTTCTTC. Using reference TRBV13 and TRBJ2-1 for the parts outside the CDR3, the full variable domain is AAGVIQSPRHLIKEKRETATLKCYPIPRHDTVYWYQQGPGQDPQFLISFYEKMQSDKGSIPDRFSAQQFSDYHSELNMSSLELGDSALYFCASSKTSWAGSYNEQFFGPGTRLTVL.

This clonotype was picked up many times. The J gene is TRBJ2-1, the V gene TRBV7-2; possibly TRBD1 for D (6 bases). V shed 5 bases and J shed 3 bases, with 11 bases lying between them. Germline V gene data show CDR1 as SGHTA and CDR2 as FQGNSA. The CDR3 has 14 residues. In nucleotides, the CDR3 is TGTGCCAGCAGCGGACGGACAGACTACAATGAGCAGTTCTTC. This gives the protein CASSGRTDYNEQFF.

The sample holds a few counts of this clonotype. The chain is built from TRBV14 and TRBJ2-1; 7 bases are shared with TRBD1. V lost 1 base to trimming and J lost 4 bases; unmatched junction nucleotides: 4. Germline CDR1 reads SGHDN; CDR2 reads FVKESK. The CDR3 extends over 15 amino acids. CDR3 DNA: TGTGCCAGCAGCCAAGCCCTGGGACAGTACAATGAGCAGTTCTTC. Its translation: CASSQALGQYNEQFF.

This chain joins TRBV7-8 and TRBJ1-2; D uncertain. V was cut by 4 bases and J by 5 bases, with 14 bases left in between. This CDR3 is 14 amino acids long. Germline CDR1 SGHVS, CDR2 FQNEAQ. The CDR3 DNA is TGTGCCAGCAGCTCGCGCGGCAGCCCATATGGCTACACCTTC. Residues: CASSSRGSPYGYTF. The full variable domain, its missing parts supplied by reference TRBV7-8 and TRBJ1-2, is GAGVSQSPRYKVAKRGQDVALRCDPISGHVSLFWYQQALGQGPEFLTYFQNEAQLDKSGLPSDRFFAERPEGSVSTLKIQRTQQEDSAVYLCASSSRGSPYGYTFGSGTRLTVV.

In this sample, this clonotype turned up many times. The chain carries TRBV7-2 and TRBJ2-1; D is undetermined. The V gene's germline CDR1 is SGHTA and CDR2 FQGNSA. V was clipped by 2 bases and J by 7 bases, with 3 bases between them. This CDR3 has 11 residues. The CDR3: CASSLLNEQFF. CDR3 sequence (DNA): TGTGCCAGCAGCTTACTTAATGAGCAGTTCTTC.

Notes on this clonotype: Given the absence of the conserved phenylalanine or tryptophan at the CDR3 end, a read error is likely. This chain uses TRBV6-5 with TRBJ1-1, with a tentative D call TRBD1 (5 bases). CDR3 length: 13 amino acids. Germline V gives CDR1 MNHEY, CDR2 SVGAGI. Trimming left V 2 bases short and J 1 base short, with 5 bases between. CDR3 sequence reads: CASSYRGNTEAFL. DNA of the CDR3: TGTGCCAGCAGTTACAGGGGGAACACTGAAGCTTTCTTG.

Many counts were recorded for this clonotype. The V and J genes are TRBV18 and TRBJ1-1, with 11 positions matching TRBD1. Trimming took 6 bases from V and 4 from J; bases not matched to a gene: 7. Germline V lookup: CDR1 KGHSH, CDR2 LQKENI. This CDR3 is built from 15 residues. The CDR3 sequence: CASSTRTGGVTEAFF. The CDR3 nucleotides are TGTGCCAGCTCTACCCGGACAGGGGGCGTCACTGAAGCTTTCTTT.

This clonotype turned up a few times. The genes are TRBV7-6 and TRBJ1-2; D is undetermined. The ends were cut back, 5 bases at V and 0 bases at J, with 10 bases in the middle. CDR3 length: 14 amino acids. In germline, CDR1 is SGHVS, CDR2 FNYEAQ. The CDR3 spells CASSPRGSNYGYTF. The CDR3 nucleotides are TGTGCCAGCAGCCCCCGGGGATCTAACTATGGCTACACCTTC.

The table lists this clonotype with a count of one. V usage is TRBV24-1 and J usage is TRBJ1-5; 7 positions match TRBD1. The CDR3 is 16 residues long. Per the germline V gene, CDR1 is KGHDR and CDR2 is SFDVKD. Losses at the gene ends were 4 bases for V and 2 bases for J; bases not matched to a gene: 7. CDR3 residues: CATSDTTGHRNQPQHF. Here the CDR3 DNA reads TGTGCCACCAGTGACACGACAGGGCATCGCAATCAGCCCCAGCATTTT.

This clonotype has only a few counts. The chain has TRBV12-3 or TRBV12-4 and TRBJ1-1, with 7 bases fitting TRBD1. The CDR3 extends over 14 amino acids. V lost 7 bases and J lost 4; bases outside the gene matches: 9. CDR3 amino acids: CASTFQGVGTEAFF. As DNA, the CDR3 is TGTGCCAGCACCTTCCAGGGGGTCGGCACTGAAGCTTTCTTT.

This clonotype was recorded a few times. This rearrangement joins TRBV5-4 to TRBJ2-5; TRBD1 is a possible D gene (5 bases). Trimming pared 4 bases from V and 3 bases from J, leaving 13 bases between. The germline V gene has CDR1 SGHNT and CDR2 YYREEE (reference sequence). The CDR3 contains 14 residues. The DNA for the CDR3 is TGTGCCAGCAGCAAAGACAGTCGGAAAGAGACCCAGTACTTC. Protein product: CASSKDSRKETQYF.

Ten or more counts support this clonotype. The chain has TRBV18 and TRBJ2-2; TRBD2 might be the D (5 bases). The CDR3 length is 16 residues. V gave up 2 bases and J gave up 4 bases, with 14 bases separating them. Germline V lookup: CDR1 KGHSH, CDR2 LQKENI. The CDR3 nucleotides read TGTGCCAGCTCACCAGTCTCCGGGATTGCCACCGGGGAGCTGTTTTTT. Translation: CASSPVSGIATGELFF. Combining the CDR3 with reference TRBV18 and TRBJ2-2 gives the whole variable domain NAGVMQNPRHLVRRRGQEARLRCSPMKGHSHVYWYRQLPEEGLKFMVYLQKENIIDESGMPKERFSAEFPKEGPSILRIQQVVRGDSAAYFCASSPVSGIATGELFFGEGSRLTVL.

This clonotype has a handful of counts. This chain uses TRBV25-1 with TRBJ2-3; TRBD1 might be the D (5 bases). Germline V gene data show CDR1 as MGHDK and CDR2 as SYGVNS. CDR3 length: 15 amino acids. Trimming shortened V by 7 bases and J by 5 bases, and 19 bases separated the two germline ends. CDR3 DNA: TGTGCCAGCAACAGGACCAGGCGGACACAAGATACGCAGTATTTT. This sequence encodes CASNRTRRTQDTQYF.

The chain joins TRBV7-2 to TRBJ2-5, with D maybe TRBD2 (5 bases). With 0 bases removed from V and 4 bases from J, the gap between germline ends came to 12 bases. The CDR3 runs 15 residues. Germline V gene lookup returns CDR1 SGHTA and CDR2 FQGNSA. CDR3 DNA sequence: TGTGCCAGCAGCTTAGCGGACTTGCCCGGAGAGACCCAGTACTTC. Protein product: CASSLADLPGETQYF.

This clonotype was seen ten or more times. The gene calls are TRBV30 and TRBJ2-3; TRBD2 agrees at 11 bases. The CDR3 contains 16 residues. CDR1 is GTSNPN and CDR2 is SVGIG in the germline V gene (reference sequence). The ends lost 8 bases at V and 4 bases at J; junction bases unmatched: 14. In DNA form, the CDR3 reads TGTGCCCTTAGCGGGGTAGCGGGGGGGCCATCAGATACGCAGTATTTT. Its translation is CALSGVAGGPSDTQYF.

This clonotype has only a few counts. The CDR3 sequence: CASSSGLAGDEQYV. The CDR3 region has the DNA TGCGCCAGCAGCTCGGGACTAGCGGGCGACGAGCAGTACGTC. The rearrangement joins TRBV5-1 to TRBJ2-7; 12 bases map to TRBD2. V lost 3 bases to trimming and J lost 5 bases; unmatched junction nucleotides: 3. The germline CDR1 and CDR2 sequences are SGHRS and YFSETQ. The CDR3 extends over 14 amino acids.

The rearrangement uses TRBV7-3 and TRBJ1-1; TRBD1 matches 7 bases. CDR3 length: 13 residues. Germline V gene sequence: CDR1 SGHTA, CDR2 FQGTGA. Trimming cost V 5 bases and J 6 bases; bases outside gene matches: 6. CDR3 in amino acids: CASSPGGRSEAFF. The CDR3 nucleotides are TGTGCCAGCAGCCCAGGGGGACGCTCTGAAGCTTTCTTT. Looking up the rest from reference TRBV7-3 and TRBJ1-1 gives the full variable domain: GAGVSQTPSNKVTEKGKYVELRCDPISGHTALYWYRQSLGQGPEFLIYFQGTGAADDSGLPNDRFFAVRPEGSVSTLKIQRTERGDSAVYLCASSPGGRSEAFFGQGTRLTVV.

CDR3 in DNA: TGTGCCAGCAGCCAAGCTCCTCCTGGTGAGCAGTTCTTC. Translating it yields CASSQAPPGEQFF. The chain links TRBV14 to TRBJ2-1; unclear D gene. From germline, CDR1 is SGHDN and CDR2 FVKESK. The CDR3 is 13 amino acids. V lost 1 base, J lost 9 bases, and 10 bases lay in between.

The sample holds many counts of this clonotype. The rearrangement links TRBV10-2 to TRBJ2-3; 8 bases are a match to TRBD2. The CDR3 spans 13 residues. V lost 6 bases and J lost 8; bases outside the gene matches: 7. Germline assignment: CDR1 WSHSY and CDR2 SAAADI. The CDR3 region has the DNA TGCGCCAGCAGCGTACTAGCGGAGCGTACGCAGTATTTT. It codes for CASSVLAERTQYF.

The chain combines TRBV6-2 or TRBV6-3 with TRBJ2-2, with 13 bases that match TRBD2. The CDR3 runs 16 residues. The germline gives CDR1 MNHEY, CDR2 SVGEGT. V shed 5 bases, J shed 5 bases, and the junction held 5 bases outside the gene matches. DNA of the CDR3: TGTGCCAGCAGTAAACTAGCGGGGGGGCCGACCGGGGAGCTGTTTTTT. It is translated as CASSKLAGGPTGELFF.

This sequence joins TRBV5-1 and TRBJ1-6; 7 nucleotides agree with TRBD1. The CDR3 spans 16 residues. Looked up from germline, CDR1 is SGHRS and CDR2 is YFSETQ. The ends lost 4 bases at V and 0 bases at J; junction bases unmatched: 4. The DNA for the CDR3 is TGCGCCAGCAGCCCGAGGGACAGCTCCTATAATTCACCCCTCCACTTT. This codes for CASSPRDSSYNSPLHF.

This clonotype was counted ten times or more. The chain has TRBV19 and TRBJ2-1; 9 nucleotides line up with TRBD2. The V and J ends lost 4 bases and 5 bases, in that order; junction bases with no gene match: 6. Germline V gene sequence: CDR1 LNHDA, CDR2 SQIVND (reference sequence). The CDR3 contains 15 residues. The CDR3 DNA reads as TGTGCCAGTAGTAAATTAGCGGGGGTAAACAATGAGCAGTTCTTC. Residues: CASSKLAGVNNEQFF.

The chain uses TRBV24-1 and TRBJ2-5; 11 bases map to TRBD2. V shed 4 bases, J shed 1 base, and the junction held 4 bases outside the gene matches. The CDR3 covers 16 residues. Germline V gene lookup returns CDR1 KGHDR and CDR2 SFDVKD. CDR3 sequence reads: CATSEPSGGLQETQYF. CDR3 coding DNA: TGTGCCACCAGTGAACCTAGCGGGGGGCTCCAAGAGACCCAGTACTTC.

This clonotype was seen more than once but under ten times. The chain joins TRBV24-1 to TRBJ2-2; possibly TRBD2 for D (6 bases). V lost 6 bases to trimming and J lost 7 bases, with 20 bases between them. CDR1 is KGHDR and CDR2 is SFDVKD in the germline V gene. The CDR3 has 16 amino acids. The CDR3 is CATSPQVEGSGGELFF. CDR3 bases: TGTGCCACCAGTCCGCAAGTGGAGGGTAGTGGCGGGGAGCTGTTTTTT.

The V and J genes are TRBV7-8 and TRBJ2-2; no reliable D call. CDR3 length: 15 amino acids. V shed 4 bases and J shed 6 bases, with 15 bases lying between them. From germline, CDR1 is SGHVS and CDR2 FQNEAQ. The CDR3 is CASSWFQEIAGELFF. The CDR3 nucleotides read TGTGCCAGCAGCTGGTTCCAGGAAATTGCCGGGGAGCTGTTTTTT. The full variable domain, rest sourced from reference TRBV7-8 and TRBJ2-2, is GAGVSQSPRYKVAKRGQDVALRCDPISGHVSLFWYQQALGQGPEFLTYFQNEAQLDKSGLPSDRFFAERPEGSVSTLKIQRTQQEDSAVYLCASSWFQEIAGELFFGEGSRLTVL.

J is TRBJ2-1 and V is TRBV4-1; D unresolved. The CDR3 runs 15 residues. V lost 0 bases to trimming and J lost 4 bases, with 10 bases between them. Per the germline V gene, CDR1 is MGHRA and CDR2 is YSYEKL. CDR3 loop: CASSQDWPAYNEQFF. The DNA of the CDR3 is TGCGCCAGCAGCCAAGATTGGCCAGCATACAATGAGCAGTTCTTC.

This clonotype was recorded many times. The chain uses TRBV19 and TRBJ1-4; a weak D match, TRBD1 (5 bases). CDR3 length equals 14 residues. V lost 11 bases and J 3 bases, leaving 16 bases between the germline ends. Germline loops: CDR1 LNHDA, CDR2 SQIVND (reference sequence). CDR3 sequence (DNA): TGTGCCGTCTCCCGGGGGGGACCTAATGAAAAACTGTTTTTT. This sequence encodes CAVSRGGPNEKLFF.